A single sample gave rise to the 4 T cell receptor beta chains below, sequenced in a study of blood T cell repertoires in COVID-19. Some clones are missing from TCRdb's copy, which holds only in-frame ones; the method was immunoSEQ multiplex PCR. Of approximately 70,000 clones listed, 65% to 85% were seen once; the top ten hold under 3%. The sequencing input was peripheral blood. The receptors originated from a man of 80 years or more with active or convalescent COVID-19.

V gene TRBV6-4 combines with J gene TRBJ1-1, with D hard to call. This CDR3 comprises 13 residues. Trimming took off 4 bases at V and 1 base at J, with 7 bases between the two ends. From germline, CDR1 is MRHNA and CDR2 SNTAGT. CDR3 protein: CASSVEKNTEAFF. The CDR3 nucleotides are TGTGCCAGCAGTGTTGAGAAGAACACTGAAGCTTTCTTT.

The chain has TRBV12-5 and TRBJ1-2, with 8 bases matching TRBD1. Germline V lookup: CDR1 LGHNT, CDR2 FRNRAP. The junction had 9 bases not matched to a gene; V was cut back by 7 bases and J by 5 bases. The CDR3 totals 14 residues. CDR3 in amino acids: CASDDGQGRYGYTF. CDR3 DNA: TGTGCTAGTGATGACGGACAGGGTAGATATGGCTACACCTTC.

The chain carries TRBV3-1 (or the pseudogene TRBV3-2) and TRBJ1-2, with TRBD1 as a possible D gene (6 bases). V gave up 2 bases and J gave up 8 bases, with 12 bases separating them. CDR1 and CDR2 (germline): LGHDT, YNNKEL (reference sequence). CDR3 length: 13 amino acids. In DNA, the CDR3 is TGTGCCAGCAGCCAATCCGGACAGAGAGGCTACACCTTC. The encoded protein is CASSQSGQRGYTF.

This chain connects TRBV19 to TRBJ1-2; 7 bases line up with TRBD1. V was pared by 6 bases and J by 4 bases, with 8 bases of the junction left unmatched. The CDR3 consists of 14 residues. Per germline, CDR1 LNHDA and CDR2 SQIVND (reference sequence). The CDR3 DNA reads TGTGCCAGTAGCGTAAGGGGGCCCGTCTATGGCTACACCTTC. Protein sequence: CASSVRGPVYGYTF.